This TCR beta chain was captured in a study of response to subunit inactivated influenza vaccine. Whole-study findings and limits: Authors proposed each seasonal influenza vaccination draws in few new T cells.

Each CDR3 protein is one row after TCRdb ran MiXCR on the RT-PCR reads. The sample has 500,000 to 550,000 distinct CDR3 sequences, roughly 7.6% seen once. This clonotype has just a few counts. What it binds is unknown. V lost 4 bases to trimming and J lost 0 bases; unmatched junction nucleotides: 4. The germline CDR1 and CDR2 sequences are SGHRS and YFSETQ. This CDR3 spans 15 amino acids. This clonotype was obtained from a man between 45 and 75 years old who received an inactivated influenza vaccine. Material: PBMCs from blood, obtained around 25 months after vaccination. The genes are TRBV5-1 and TRBJ2-7; 10 bases fit TRBD1. The CDR3 region has the DNA TGCGCCAGCAGCACCGGGACAGGGGACTCCTACGAGCAGTACTTC. Translated: CASSTGTGDSYEQYF.